The text below deals with one T cell receptor (beta chain). Its antigen is still unknown. Sequenced by immunoSEQ multiplex PCR; TCRdb stores in-frame clones only, minus some. Here the sample spans 350,000 to 500,000 clones, roughly nine tenths being singletons. These data originate in a study of Ad26.COV2.S vaccination and SARS-CoV-2 variants. Study results and caveats: Total T cell responses may have been underestimated by the TCR breadth and depth analyses.

Trimming took 0 bases from V and 7 from J; bases not matched to a gene: 6. Germline V gives CDR1 LNHNV, CDR2 YYDKDF (reference sequence). The CDR3 contains 17 residues. The treatment here: some 20 received Ad26.COV2.S at low or high dose, single or two shots; about 5 received placebo; per-sample allocation not given. The samples were gathered on day 63 after the first injection of vaccine or placebo. The V call is TRBV15, the J call TRBJ1-4; 12 bases agree with TRBD1. The TCR originated in a person aged 18-65 years who received the Ad26.COV2.S COVID-19 vaccine or a placebo. This specimen consisted of peripheral blood, obtained in a trial of Ad26.COV2.S vaccine versus placebo. The CDR3 loop is CATSRDGTGGAAEKLFF. The CDR3 region has the DNA TGTGCCACCAGCAGAGATGGGACAGGGGGCGCGGCTGAAAAACTGTTTTTT.